This T cell receptor (beta chain) is drawn from a study of CXCR3-negative and CXCR3-positive naive CD8 T cells (dated by TCRdb to about 2019). In terms of the full investigation: In total, around 140 million TRB reads were obtained, corresponding to roughly 1.5 +/- 0.3 million reads per library. Data from some twelve donors, pooled across two independent experiments, went into the diversity and physicochemical repertoire analyses. Naive subsets from about five donors and memory cells from 3 donors were included in the TRBV-TRBJ cluster analysis.

The full study reports these points: Comparably high repertoire diversity was found in both naive subsets, whereas much lower repertoire diversity was found in memory CD8+ T cells. TRBV-TRBJ usage was similar between naive CXCR3-negative and CXCR3-positive cells from the same donor, while memory cells showed distinct patterns. Compared with CXCR3-negative naive cells, CXCR3-positive naive cells had TRB CDR3s with higher hydrophobicity (lower Kidera factor 4), lower energy, and higher strength and volume indices. Surface CD5, linked to self-reactivity in mice, was comparable between naive subsets; TCR interaction strength was therefore also inferred from TRB CDR3 physicochemical properties. Because CXCR3 expression was partially decreased after cryopreservation, freshly isolated PBMCs were used for most assays.

With regard to this clonotype: Its antigen is unknown.

Sequencing took place on a NextSeq 550. The Human TCR Profiling Kit (MiLaboratory) was used to make UMI-labeled 5' RACE TRB cDNA libraries. cDNA synthesis used the entire amount of extracted RNA, and PCR amplification then used the entire amount of cDNA produced. Libraries were prepared in parallel with an identical number of PCR cycles. The study's own analysis went as follows. With a minimum of two reads required per UMI, MIGEC and MiXCR pulled out about 50,000 +/- 9,200 unique UMI-labeled TRB cDNA molecules from each library. Each library averaged 40,000 +/- 10,000 functional in-frame TRB CDR3 nucleotide clonotypes without stop codons. After each sample was downsampled to 5000 UMI-labeled TRB molecules, VDJtools was used to calculate diversity metrics such as normalized Shannon-Wiener and Chao1. Clonotype-size-weighted physicochemical properties of the central five CDR3 residues (interaction energy, strength, volume and Kidera factor 4) were computed in VDJtools. The reads were reprocessed in TCRdb, with one entry per CDR3 protein sequence and no accompanying DNA. Clone size and V and J calls follow TCRdb, not the original study. The sample has approximately 120,000 distinct CDR3 sequences on record. The top ten hold around 0.36% of the sample.

CDR1 and CDR2 (MDHEN, SYDVKM) derive from the germline V gene. Including cysteine and phenylalanine, the CDR3 has 15 amino acids. There is no recorded DNA. Each CD8+ T cell subset was flow-sorted in triplicate, and some 310,000 cells per subset were placed directly into RLT lysis buffer. To exclude memory contaminants, naive CD8+ T cells were stringently defined as CD45RO-CCR7+CD27+CD95-. Using standard density gradient centrifugation, peripheral blood mononuclear cells were isolated from buffy coats. A FACSAria III was used to flow-sort naive CD8+ T cells into CXCR3-negative and CXCR3-positive populations. Total RNA was extracted from sorted cells with an RNeasy Mini Kit.

The sequence is built from TRBV28 and TRBJ2-2; with no DNA, the TCRdb D assignment of TRBD1 cannot be verified. The receptor was isolated from a human donor in good health. Some clones in this sample may be carry-over from other donors' samples. Specimen: naive CXCR3+ CD8+ T cells from blood. The sample's cell subset or site label, in plain terms: CD45RO-CCR7+CD27+CD95- naive CD8+ T cells expressing CXCR3 (TNR3+). CDR3 reads: CASSWRGRNAGELFF.